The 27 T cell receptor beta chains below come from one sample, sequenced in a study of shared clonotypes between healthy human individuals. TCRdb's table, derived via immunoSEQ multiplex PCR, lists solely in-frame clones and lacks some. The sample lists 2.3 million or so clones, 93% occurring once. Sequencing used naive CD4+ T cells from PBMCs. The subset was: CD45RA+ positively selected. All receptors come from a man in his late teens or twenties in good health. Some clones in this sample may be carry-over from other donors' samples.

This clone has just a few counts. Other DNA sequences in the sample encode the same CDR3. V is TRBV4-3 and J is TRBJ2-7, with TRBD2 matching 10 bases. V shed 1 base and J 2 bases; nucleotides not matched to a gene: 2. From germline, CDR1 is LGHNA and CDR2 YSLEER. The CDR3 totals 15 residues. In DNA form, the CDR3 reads TGCGCCAGCAGCCAAGGACTAGCGGGCACCTACGAGCAGTACTTC. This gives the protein CASSQGLAGTYEQYF.

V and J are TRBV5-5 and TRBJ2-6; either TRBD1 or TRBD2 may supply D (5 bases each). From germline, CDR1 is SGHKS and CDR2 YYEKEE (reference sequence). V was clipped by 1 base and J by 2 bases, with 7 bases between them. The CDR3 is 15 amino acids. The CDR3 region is CASSLLGAGANVLTF. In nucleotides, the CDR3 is TGTGCCAGCAGCTTGCTGGGGGCTGGGGCCAACGTCCTGACTTTC.

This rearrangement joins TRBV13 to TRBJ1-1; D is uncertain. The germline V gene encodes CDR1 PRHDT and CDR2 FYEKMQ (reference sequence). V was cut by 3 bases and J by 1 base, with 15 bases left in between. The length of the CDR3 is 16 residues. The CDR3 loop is CASSFWAAHSNTEAFF. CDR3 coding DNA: TGTGCCAGCAGCTTTTGGGCCGCACACTCGAACACTGAAGCTTTCTTT.

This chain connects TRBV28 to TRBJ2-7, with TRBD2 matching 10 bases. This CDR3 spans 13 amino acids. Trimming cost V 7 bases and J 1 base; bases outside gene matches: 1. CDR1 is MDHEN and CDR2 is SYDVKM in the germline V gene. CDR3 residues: CASISGRSYEQYF. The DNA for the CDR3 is TGTGCCAGCATTAGCGGGAGGTCCTACGAGCAGTACTTC.

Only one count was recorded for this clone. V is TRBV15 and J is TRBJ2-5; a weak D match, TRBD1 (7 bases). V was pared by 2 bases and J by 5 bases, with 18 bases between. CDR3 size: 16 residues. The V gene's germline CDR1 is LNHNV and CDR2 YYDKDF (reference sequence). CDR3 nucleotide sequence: TGTGCCACCAGCAGACCAGGGCGGAGGGGGCGGGAGACCCAGTACTTC. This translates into CATSRPGRRGRETQYF.

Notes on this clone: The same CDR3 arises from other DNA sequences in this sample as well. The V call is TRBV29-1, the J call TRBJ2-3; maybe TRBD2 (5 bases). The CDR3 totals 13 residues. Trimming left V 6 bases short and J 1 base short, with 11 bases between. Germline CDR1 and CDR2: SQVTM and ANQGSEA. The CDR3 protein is CSVEGSGTDTQYF. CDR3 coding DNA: TGCAGCGTCGAGGGATCGGGCACAGATACGCAGTATTTT.

The CDR3 loop reads CASRGGPGQPYEQYF. CDR3 nucleotides: TGTGCCAGCAGGGGTGGACCGGGACAACCCTACGAGCAGTACTTC. The rearrangement links TRBV6-5 to TRBJ2-7; the D gene is possibly TRBD1 (6 bases). Germline-derived CDR1 and CDR2 are MNHEY and SVGAGI. V lost 6 bases, J lost 2 bases, and 17 bases lay in between. The length of the CDR3 is 15 residues.

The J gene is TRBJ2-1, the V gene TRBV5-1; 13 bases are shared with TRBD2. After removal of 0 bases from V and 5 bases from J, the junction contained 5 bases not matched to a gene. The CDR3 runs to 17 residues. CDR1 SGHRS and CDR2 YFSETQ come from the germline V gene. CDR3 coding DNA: TGCGCCAGCAGCTTGGGCCGAGGGACTAGCGGGGACAATGAGCAGTTCTTC. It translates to CASSLGRGTSGDNEQFF.

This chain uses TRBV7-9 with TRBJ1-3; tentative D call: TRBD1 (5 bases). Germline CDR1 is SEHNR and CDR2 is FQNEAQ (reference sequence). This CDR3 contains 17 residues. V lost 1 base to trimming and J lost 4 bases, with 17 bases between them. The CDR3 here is CASSLGFGQGLGNTIYF. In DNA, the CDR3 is TGTGCCAGCAGCTTAGGTTTTGGGCAGGGACTAGGAAACACCATATATTTT.

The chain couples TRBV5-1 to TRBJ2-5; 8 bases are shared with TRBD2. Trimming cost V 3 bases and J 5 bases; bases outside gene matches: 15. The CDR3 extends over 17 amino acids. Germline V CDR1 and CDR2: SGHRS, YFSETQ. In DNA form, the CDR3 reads TGCGCCAGCAGCTCCCCCCGGGGGGGCACCCTCCGGGAGACCCAGTACTTC. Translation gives CASSSPRGGTLRETQYF. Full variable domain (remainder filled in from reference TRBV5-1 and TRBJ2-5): KAGVTQTPRYLIKTRGQQVTLSCSPISGHRSVSWYQQTPGQGLQFLFEYFSETQRNKGNFPGRFSGRQFSNSRSEMNVSTLELGDSALYLCASSSPRGGTLRETQYFGPGTRLLVL.

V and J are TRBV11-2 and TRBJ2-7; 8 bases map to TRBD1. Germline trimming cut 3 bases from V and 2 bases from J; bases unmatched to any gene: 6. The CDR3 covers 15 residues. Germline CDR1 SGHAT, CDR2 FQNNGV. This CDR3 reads CASSFVRDRTYEQYF. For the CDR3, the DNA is TGTGCCAGCAGCTTCGTCCGGGACAGGACCTACGAGCAGTACTTC.

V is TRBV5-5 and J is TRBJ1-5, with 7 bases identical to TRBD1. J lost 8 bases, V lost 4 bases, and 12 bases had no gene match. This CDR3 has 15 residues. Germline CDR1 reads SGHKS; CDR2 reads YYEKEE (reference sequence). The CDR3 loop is CASSTGPGQLKPQHF. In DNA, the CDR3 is TGTGCCAGCAGCACCGGTCCGGGACAGTTGAAGCCCCAGCATTTT.

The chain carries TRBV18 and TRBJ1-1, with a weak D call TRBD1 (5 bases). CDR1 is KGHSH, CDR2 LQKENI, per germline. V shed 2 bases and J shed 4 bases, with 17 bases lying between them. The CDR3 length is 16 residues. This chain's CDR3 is CASSPKEGRFVTEAFF. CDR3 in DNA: TGTGCCAGCTCACCAAAGGAGGGGAGATTTGTCACTGAAGCTTTCTTT.

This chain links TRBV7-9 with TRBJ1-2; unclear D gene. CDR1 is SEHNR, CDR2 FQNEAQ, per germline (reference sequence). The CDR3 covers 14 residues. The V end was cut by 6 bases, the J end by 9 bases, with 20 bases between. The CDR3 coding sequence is TGTGCCAGCAGTCCGTTTGAGGGCAGTCTAAGCTACACCTTC. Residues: CASSPFEGSLSYTF.

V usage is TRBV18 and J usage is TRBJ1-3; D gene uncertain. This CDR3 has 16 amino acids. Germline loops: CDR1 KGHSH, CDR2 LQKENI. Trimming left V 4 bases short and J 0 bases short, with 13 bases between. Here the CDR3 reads CASSLGSSLSGNTIYF. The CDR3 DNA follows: TGTGCCAGCTCACTCGGGTCCTCACTCTCTGGAAACACCATATATTTT.

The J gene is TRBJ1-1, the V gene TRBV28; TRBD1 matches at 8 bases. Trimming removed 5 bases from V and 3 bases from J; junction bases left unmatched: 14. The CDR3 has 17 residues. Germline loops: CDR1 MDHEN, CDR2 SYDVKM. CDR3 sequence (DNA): TGTGCCAGCAGTAGCCTCGGACAGGGACATCGGGACACTGAAGCTTTCTTT. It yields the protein CASSSLGQGHRDTEAFF.

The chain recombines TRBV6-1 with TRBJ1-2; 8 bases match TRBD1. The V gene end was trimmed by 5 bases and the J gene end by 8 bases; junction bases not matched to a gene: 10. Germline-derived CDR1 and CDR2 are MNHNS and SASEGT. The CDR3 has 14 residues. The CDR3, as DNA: TGTGCCAGCAGTAACCCGGGACAGGTTCTAGGCTACACCTTC. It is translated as CASSNPGQVLGYTF.

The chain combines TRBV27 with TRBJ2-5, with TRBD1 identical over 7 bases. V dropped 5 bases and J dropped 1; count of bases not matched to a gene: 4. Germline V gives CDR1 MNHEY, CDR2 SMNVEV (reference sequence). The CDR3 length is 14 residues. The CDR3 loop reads CASSPGDSQETQYF. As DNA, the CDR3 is TGTGCCAGCAGTCCCGGGGACAGCCAAGAGACCCAGTACTTC.

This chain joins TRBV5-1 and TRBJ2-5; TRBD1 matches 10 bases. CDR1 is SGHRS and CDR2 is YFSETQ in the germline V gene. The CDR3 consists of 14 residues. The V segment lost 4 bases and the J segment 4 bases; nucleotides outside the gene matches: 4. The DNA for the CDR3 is TGCGCCAGCAGCGTGGGACAGGGGACAGAGACCCAGTACTTC. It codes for CASSVGQGTETQYF.

The CDR3 DNA reads TGCGCCAGCAGCTCCTGGGCTAGCGGGGGACAAACCGGGGAGCTGTTTTTT. Amino acid sequence: CASSSWASGGQTGELFF. The rearrangement links TRBV5-1 to TRBJ2-2, with 10 nucleotides matching TRBD2. Germline CDR1 is SGHRS and CDR2 is YFSETQ. This CDR3 is 17 amino acids long. Trimming removed 3 bases from V and 5 bases from J; junction bases left unmatched: 10. The whole variable domain, remainder taken from reference TRBV5-1 and TRBJ2-2, is KAGVTQTPRYLIKTRGQQVTLSCSPISGHRSVSWYQQTPGQGLQFLFEYFSETQRNKGNFPGRFSGRQFSNSRSEMNVSTLELGDSALYLCASSSWASGGQTGELFFGEGSRLTVL.

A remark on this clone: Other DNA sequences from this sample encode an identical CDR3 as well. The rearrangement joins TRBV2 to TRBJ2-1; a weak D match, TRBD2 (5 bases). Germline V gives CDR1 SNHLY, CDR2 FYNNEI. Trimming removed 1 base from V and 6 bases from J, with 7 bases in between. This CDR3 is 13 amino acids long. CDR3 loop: CASSEESGNEQFF. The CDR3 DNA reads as TGTGCCAGCAGTGAAGAGAGCGGCAATGAGCAGTTCTTC.

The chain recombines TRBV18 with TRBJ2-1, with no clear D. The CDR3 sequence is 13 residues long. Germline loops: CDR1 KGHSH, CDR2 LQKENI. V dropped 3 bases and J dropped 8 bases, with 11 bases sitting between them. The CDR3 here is CASSPAIEDEQFF. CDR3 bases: TGTGCCAGCTCACCGGCGATAGAGGATGAGCAGTTCTTC.

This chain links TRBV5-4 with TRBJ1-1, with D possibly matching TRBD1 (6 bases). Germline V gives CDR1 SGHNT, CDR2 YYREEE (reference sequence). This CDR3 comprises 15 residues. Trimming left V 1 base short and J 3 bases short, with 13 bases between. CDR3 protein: CASSLRVRGYTEAFF. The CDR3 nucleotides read TGTGCCAGCAGCTTGAGGGTCAGGGGATACACTGAAGCTTTCTTT.

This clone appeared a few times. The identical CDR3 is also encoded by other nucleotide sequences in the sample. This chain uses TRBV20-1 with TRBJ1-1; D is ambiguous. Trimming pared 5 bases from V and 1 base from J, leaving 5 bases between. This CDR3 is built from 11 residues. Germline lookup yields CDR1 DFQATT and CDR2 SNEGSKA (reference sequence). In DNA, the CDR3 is TGCAGTGCTCGGGGGAACACTGAAGCTTTCTTT. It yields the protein CSARGNTEAFF.

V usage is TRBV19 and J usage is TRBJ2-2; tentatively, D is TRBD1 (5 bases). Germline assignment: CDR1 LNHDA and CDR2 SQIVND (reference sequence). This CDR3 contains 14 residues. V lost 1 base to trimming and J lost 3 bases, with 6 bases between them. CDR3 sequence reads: CASSIAGYTGELFF. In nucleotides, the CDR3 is TGTGCCAGTAGTATAGCAGGGTACACCGGGGAGCTGTTTTTT.

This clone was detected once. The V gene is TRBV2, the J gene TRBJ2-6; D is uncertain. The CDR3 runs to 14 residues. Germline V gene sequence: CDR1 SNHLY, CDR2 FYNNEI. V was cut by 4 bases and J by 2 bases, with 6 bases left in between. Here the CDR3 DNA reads TGTGCCAGCAGTGGGGTAACTGGGGCCAACGTCCTGACTTTC. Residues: CASSGVTGANVLTF.

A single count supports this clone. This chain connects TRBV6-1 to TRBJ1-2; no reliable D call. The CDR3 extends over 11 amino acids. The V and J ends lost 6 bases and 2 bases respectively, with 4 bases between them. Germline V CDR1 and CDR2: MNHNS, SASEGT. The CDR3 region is CASRPNYGYTF. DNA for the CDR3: TGTGCCAGCAGACCAAACTATGGCTACACCTTC.